This passage covers 6 T cell receptor beta chains from one sample sequenced in a study of shared clonotypes between healthy human individuals. Sequenced by immunoSEQ multiplex PCR; TCRdb stores in-frame clones only, minus some. This sample carries about 360,000 clones, more than 60% of them seen once, and the ten largest clones take about 9.4%. The specimen was memory CD4+ T cells sorted from blood. Subset: CD45RA-negative fraction. These receptors came from a man younger than 45 in good health.

The chain combines TRBV29-1 with TRBJ2-7; D may be TRBD1 (6 bases). This CDR3 region has 11 residues. CDR1 SQVTM and CDR2 ANQGSEA come from the germline V gene. In DNA form, the CDR3 reads TGCAGAGCGGACAGTGTCGGCGAGCAGTACTTC. Translating gives CRADSVGEQYF.

The CDR3 DNA follows: TGTGCCAGCAGCAAATCGGGACAGGGGGTAACGGAAAAACTGTTTTTT. Translation gives CASSKSGQGVTEKLFF. The V call is TRBV7-6, the J call TRBJ1-4; 11 bases align to TRBD1. Losses at the gene ends were 5 bases for V and 8 bases for J; bases not matched to a gene: 10. The CDR3 is made up of 16 amino acids. Per germline, CDR1 SGHVS and CDR2 FNYEAQ.

V is TRBV18 and J is TRBJ1-6, with D perhaps matching TRBD1 (5 bases). Germline lookup yields CDR1 KGHSH and CDR2 LQKENI. The V gene lost 6 bases and the J gene lost 6 bases, with 15 bases spanning the gap. CDR3 size: 15 residues. DNA for the CDR3: TGTGCCAGCTCCACCACGTCTCAGGGTAATTCACCCCTCCACTTT. This codes for CASSTTSQGNSPLHF.

The rearrangement uses TRBV5-4 and TRBJ1-1, with no clear D. Trimming took 7 bases from V and 1 from J, leaving 17 bases between them. This CDR3 is 15 amino acids long. The germline CDR1 and CDR2 sequences are SGHNT and YYREEE (reference sequence). The CDR3 region has the DNA TGTGCCAGCTCAACGGAGTGGACGGCGAACACTGAAGCTTTCTTT. This sequence encodes CASSTEWTANTEAFF.

This clone showed up just a few times. This sequence joins TRBV5-1 and TRBJ2-2; maybe TRBD2 (6 bases). Germline lookup yields CDR1 SGHRS and CDR2 YFSETQ. The CDR3 contains 17 residues. Trimming shortened V by 1 base and J by 0 bases, and 13 bases separated the two germline ends. The CDR3 here is CASSLFAGNANTGELFF. The CDR3 nucleotides are TGCGCCAGCAGCTTGTTTGCGGGAAACGCGAACACCGGGGAGCTGTTTTTT.

Of note for this clone: Other DNA sequences from this sample encode an identical CDR3 as well. The rearrangement links TRBV5-1 to TRBJ1-1; possible D gene TRBD1, 5 bases. This CDR3 has 14 residues. Germline lookup yields CDR1 SGHRS and CDR2 YFSETQ. The germline V and J ends were trimmed by 1 base and 3 bases, with 10 bases remaining between them. CDR3 DNA sequence: TGCGCCAGCAGCTTGTGGGGAGGGGACACTGAAGCTTTCTTT. It is translated as CASSLWGGDTEAFF. Supplemented by reference TRBV5-1 and TRBJ1-1, the full variable domain reads KAGVTQTPRYLIKTRGQQVTLSCSPISGHRSVSWYQQTPGQGLQFLFEYFSETQRNKGNFPGRFSGRQFSNSRSEMNVSTLELGDSALYLCASSLWGGDTEAFFGQGTRLTVV.